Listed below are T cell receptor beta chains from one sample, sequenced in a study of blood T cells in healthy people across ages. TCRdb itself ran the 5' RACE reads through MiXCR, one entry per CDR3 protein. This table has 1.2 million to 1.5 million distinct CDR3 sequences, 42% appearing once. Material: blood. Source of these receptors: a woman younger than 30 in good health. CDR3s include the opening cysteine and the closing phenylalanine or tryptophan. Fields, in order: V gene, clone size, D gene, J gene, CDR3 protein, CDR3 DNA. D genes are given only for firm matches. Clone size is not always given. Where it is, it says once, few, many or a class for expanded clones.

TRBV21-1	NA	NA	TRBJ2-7	CASSNARPPYEQYF	TGTGCCAGCAGCAATGCCAGGCCGCCCTACGAGCAGTACTTC
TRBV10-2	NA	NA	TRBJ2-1	CASRGTSHNEQFF	TGCGCCAGCAGGGGGACCTCACACAATGAGCAGTTCTTC
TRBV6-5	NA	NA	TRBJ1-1	CASSTRGPNTEAFF	TGTGCCAGCAGCACTAGGGGACCGAACACTGAAGCTTTCTTT
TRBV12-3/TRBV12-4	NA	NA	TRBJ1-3	CASSLGSSGGNTIYF	TGTGCCAGCAGTTTGGGTTCTTCGGGAGGAAACACCATATATTTT
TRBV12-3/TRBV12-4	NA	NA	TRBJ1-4	CASSLLGVNEKLFF	TGTGCCAGCAGTTTATTAGGAGTTAACGAAAAACTGTTTTTT
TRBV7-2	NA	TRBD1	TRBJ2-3	CASSPTGTGARTQYF	TGTGCCAGCAGCCCGACCGGGACAGGGGCACGTACGCAGTATTTT
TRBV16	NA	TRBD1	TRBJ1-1	CASSQSRQGEAFF	TGTGCCAGCAGCCAATCGAGACAGGGAGAAGCTTTCTTT
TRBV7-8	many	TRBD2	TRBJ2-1	CASSLEAGGTYNEQFF	TGTGCCAGCAGCTTAGAGGCGGGGGGAACCTACAATGAGCAGTTCTTC
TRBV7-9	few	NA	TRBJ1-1	CASSTSGAYDTEAFF	TGTGCCAGCAGCACTTCAGGGGCGTATGACACTGAAGCTTTCTTT
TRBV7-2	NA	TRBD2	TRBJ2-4	CTSSLWDSGVGEQYF	TGTACCAGCAGCTTATGGGATAGCGGGGTTGGGGAGCAGTACTTC
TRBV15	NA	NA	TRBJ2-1	CATGSRFSYEQFF	TGTGCCACCGGGAGCCGGTTCTCCTACGAGCAGTTCTTC
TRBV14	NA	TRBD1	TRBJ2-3	CASSPNLGQGTDTQYF	TGTGCCAGCAGCCCAAACCTGGGACAGGGCACAGATACGCAGTATTTT
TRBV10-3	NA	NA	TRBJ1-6	CAISESGNSPLHF	TGTGCCATCAGTGAGTCGGGTAATTCACCCCTCCACTTT
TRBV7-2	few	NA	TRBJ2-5	CASSLAPGRREETQYF	TGTGCCAGCAGCTTAGCGCCCGGGAGAAGGGAAGAGACCCAGTACTTC
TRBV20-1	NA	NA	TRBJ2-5	CSASLSGGETQYF	TGCAGTGCTAGTCTCAGTGGAGGGGAGACCCAGTACTTC
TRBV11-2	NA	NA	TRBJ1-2	CASSLETYGYTF	TGTGCCAGCAGCTTAGAGACATATGGCTACACCTTC
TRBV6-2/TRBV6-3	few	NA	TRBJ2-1	CASSPTRHEQFF	TGTGCCAGCAGCCCGACTCGTCATGAGCAGTTCTTC
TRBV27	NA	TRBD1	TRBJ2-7	CASRRDRNSYEQYF	TGTGCCAGCAGACGGGACAGGAATTCCTACGAGCAGTACTTC
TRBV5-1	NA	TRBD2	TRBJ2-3	CASRREGRDTQYF	TGCGCCAGCAGGCGGGAGGGGAGAGATACGCAGTATTTT
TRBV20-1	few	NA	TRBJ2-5	CSGVADQETQYF	TGCAGTGGGGTAGCGGACCAAGAGACCCAGTACTTC
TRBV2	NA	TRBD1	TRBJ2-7	CASSAQGDTYEQYF	TGTGCCAGCAGTGCACAGGGGGATACCTACGAGCAGTACTTC
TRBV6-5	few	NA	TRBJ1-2	CASSPPRGNYGYTF	TGTGCCAGCAGTCCCCCCAGGGGCAACTATGGCTACACCTTC
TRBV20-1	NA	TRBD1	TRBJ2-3	CSAKTGYRTDTQYF	TGCAGTGCTAAGACAGGGTATAGGACAGATACGCAGTATTTT
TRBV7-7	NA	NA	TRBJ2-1	CASSPPQDNEQFF	TGTGCTAGCAGCCCGCCCCAGGACAATGAGCAGTTCTTC
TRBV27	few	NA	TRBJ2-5	CASSLIGTQETQYF	TGTGCCAGCAGTTTAATCGGCACCCAAGAGACCCAGTACTTC
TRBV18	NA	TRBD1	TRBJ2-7	CASSPLTGQVYEQYF	TGTGCCAGCTCACCACTAACGGGACAGGTCTACGAGCAGTACTTC
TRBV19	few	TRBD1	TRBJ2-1	CASSSRQGSYNEQFF	TGTGCCAGTAGTTCCCGACAGGGGTCCTACAATGAGCAGTTCTTC
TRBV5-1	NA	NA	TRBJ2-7	CASSLADLPNGEQYF	TGCGCCAGCAGCTTGGCCGACTTGCCAAACGGCGAGCAGTACTTC
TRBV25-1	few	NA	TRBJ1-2	CASSEPPTGGYTF	TGTGCCAGCAGTGAACCCCCGACTGGGGGCTACACCTTC
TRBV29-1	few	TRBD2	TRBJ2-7	CSLGGISRFYEQYF	TGCAGCCTGGGGGGGATTAGCAGGTTCTACGAGCAGTACTTC
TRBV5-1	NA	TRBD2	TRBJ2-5	CASSPGLAGLQTQYF	TGCGCCAGCAGCCCCGGACTAGCGGGGTTACAGACCCAGTACTTC
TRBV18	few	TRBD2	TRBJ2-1	CASSWGAGVNEQFF	TGTGCCAGCTCCTGGGGAGCGGGGGTGAATGAGCAGTTCTTC
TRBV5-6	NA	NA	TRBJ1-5	CASSLGEYQPQHF	TGTGCCAGCAGCTTGGGGGAGTATCAGCCCCAGCATTTT
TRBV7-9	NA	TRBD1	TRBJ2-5	CASSLAGTGRRETQYF	TGTGCCAGCAGCTTAGCGGGGACAGGGCGGAGAGAGACCCAGTACTTC
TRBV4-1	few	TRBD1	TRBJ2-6	CASSQDRGQGVPGANVLTF	TGCGCCAGCAGCCAAGATCGGGGACAGGGAGTACCTGGGGCCAACGTCCTGACTTTC
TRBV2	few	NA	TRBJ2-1	CASETGPYNEQFF	TGTGCCAGCGAGACGGGCCCCTACAATGAGCAGTTCTTC
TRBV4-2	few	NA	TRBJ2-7	CASSERTDRGAEQYF	TGTGCCAGCAGCGAACGGACAGACCGGGGGGCCGAGCAGTACTTC
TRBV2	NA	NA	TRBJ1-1	CARGTEMNTEAFF	TGTGCCAGGGGGACTGAAATGAACACTGAAGCTTTCTTT